This T cell receptor beta chain derives from a study of CD8+ T cells in alopecia areata. The study, taken as a whole, reports: Scalp sequencing captures resident alphabeta T cells of normal skin too. Possibly because of HLA-related factors, TCR sharing was less clear across patients than in mice.

In the case of this clone: Its target is not known.

This CDR3 region has 14 residues. The ends lost 3 bases at V and 2 bases at J; junction bases unmatched: 2. CDR1 is SGHTA, CDR2 FQGNSA, per germline. Once RNA had been extracted, it was reverse transcribed into cDNA to act as the sequencing template. The data were produced by immunoSEQ multiplex PCR, yet TCRdb's version contains in-frame clones alone and is incomplete. Here the sample spans around 100,000 clones, roughly two fifths being singletons. The chain has TRBV7-2 and TRBJ2-7, with 9 bases fitting TRBD1. The source material was CD4+ T cells sorted from blood. The receptor's source is a human donor with alopecia areata. The CDR3 loop is CASSLDRGTYEQYF. The DNA of the CDR3 is TGTGCCAGCAGCTTGGACAGGGGCACCTACGAGCAGTACTTC.